This is a list of T cell receptor beta chains from one sample in a study of blood T cell repertoires in COVID-19. Assay: immunoSEQ multiplex PCR; the TCRdb copy retains only in-frame clones and omits some. The sample yields over 250,000 clones, over 85% seen once. Sequencing input: PBMCs or T cells enriched from blood (not recorded which). These TCRs come from a woman aged 55-70 years who had recovered from COVID-19. CDR3s include the opening cysteine and the closing phenylalanine or tryptophan. D genes are given only for firm matches. Not every row has a clone size; where given, it reads once, few, many or a size class.

J gene	V gene	D gene	clone size	CDR3 DNA	CDR3 protein
TRBJ1-5	TRBV28	NA	NA	TGTGCCAGCAGTTTTCGGCAGCCCCAGCATTTT	CASSFRQPQHF
TRBJ2-1	TRBV24-1	TRBD2	NA	TGTGCCACCAGCCTAGCGGGACAGCAGTTCTTC	CATSLAGQQFF
TRBJ2-7	TRBV7-3	TRBD2	once	TGTGCCAGCAGCTTAACATTTGCTAGCGGGAGTGGGGAGCAGTACTTC	CASSLTFASGSGEQYF
TRBJ2-5	TRBV5-1	TRBD1	NA	TGCGCCAGCAGCTTCCCCGGGACAGGGGGAGAGACCCAGTACTTC	CASSFPGTGGETQYF
TRBJ2-2	TRBV10-1	TRBD2	NA	TGCGCCAGCAGTCTAGCGGGGGGGACCGGGGAGCTGTTTTTT	CASSLAGGTGELFF
TRBJ1-5	TRBV5-1	TRBD1	NA	TGCGCCAGCTCCCCACAGGGGTATAGCAATCAGCCCCAGCATTTT	CASSPQGYSNQPQHF
TRBJ2-1	TRBV7-9	NA	NA	TGTGCCAGCAGCTCAGGGCCAGGAGAATACAATGAGCAGTTCTTC	CASSSGPGEYNEQFF
TRBJ1-4	TRBV27	TRBD1	NA	TGTGCCAGCAGTTTTATCGGAGGGACAGGGGAAGAAAAACTGTTTTTT	CASSFIGGTGEEKLFF
TRBJ1-5	TRBV27	NA	NA	TGTGCCAGCAGCTGGGCAGGGAATAGCAATCAGCCCCAGCATTTT	CASSWAGNSNQPQHF
TRBJ1-2	TRBV6-1	NA	NA	TGTGCCAGCAGTGAATGGCAGGGCAATTATGGCTACACCTTC	CASSEWQGNYGYTF
TRBJ1-1	TRBV5-1	NA	NA	TGCGCCAGCAGCTTGTTTCCAGGCGAAATATCCACTGAAGCTTTCTTT	CASSLFPGEISTEAFF
TRBJ1-3	TRBV3-1/TRBV3-2	NA	NA	TGTGCCAGCAGCCAGGGAGGGTCGGGAAACACCATATATTTT	CASSQGGSGNTIYF
TRBJ1-1	TRBV11-1	NA	NA	TGTGCCAGCAGCTTGTCCAGGAACACTGAAGCTTTCTTT	CASSLSRNTEAFF
TRBJ1-2	TRBV30	NA	NA	TGTGCCTGGACCAGAAATCGGGACTCTGGCGGCTACACCTTC	CAWTRNRDSGGYTF
TRBJ2-5	TRBV5-4	NA	once	TGTGCCAGCCGCCCCTGGGGGGGCGGGTTTAGGGAGACCCAGTACTTC	CASRPWGGGFRETQYF
TRBJ2-2	TRBV5-6	NA	NA	TGTGCCAGCAGCTTGTTATCGGGGGAAATGGGCGGGGAGCTGTTTTTT	CASSLLSGEMGGELFF
TRBJ1-2	TRBV19	TRBD1	NA	TGTGCCAGTAGATCCCCTCAGGGGACAGGGTATGGCTACACCTTC	CASRSPQGTGYGYTF
TRBJ1-1	TRBV5-1	TRBD1	NA	TGCGCCAGCAGCTTGACAGGGGAGAACACTGAAGCTTTCTTT	CASSLTGENTEAFF
TRBJ1-5	TRBV4-1	NA	once	TGCGCCAGCAGTCCCAGGGAAGGTCAGCCCCAGCATTTT	CASSPREGQPQHF
TRBJ2-2	TRBV27	TRBD2	NA	TGTGCCAGCGGCTACCTAGCGGGAGGGCCAGGGGAGCTGTTTTTT	CASGYLAGGPGELFF
TRBJ2-6	TRBV3-1/TRBV3-2	TRBD1	NA	TGTGCCAGCAGCCACCGGACAGGGGAGTATTCTGGGGCCAACGTCCTGACTTTC	CASSHRTGEYSGANVLTF
TRBJ1-4	TRBV28	NA	once	TGTGCCAGCAGTACGCTGCAACGTCGGGCAACTAATGAAAAACTGTTTTTT	CASSTLQRRATNEKLFF
TRBJ2-7	TRBV6-5	NA	once	TGTGCCAGCGAGAGTTTTGTATCGGGCGAGCAGTACTTC	CASESFVSGEQYF
TRBJ1-2	TRBV5-1	NA	NA	TGCGCCAGCGGAGCAGACGCATATGGCTACACCTTC	CASGADAYGYTF
TRBJ2-7	TRBV5-1	NA	NA	TGCGCCAGCAGCTCCGACGGACTCAGCTACGAGCAGTACTTC	CASSSDGLSYEQYF
TRBJ1-2	TRBV2	TRBD1	NA	TGTGCCAGCAGTGAAGCGCTTCGACAGGGATCTGGCTACACCTTC	CASSEALRQGSGYTF
TRBJ2-3	TRBV10-3	TRBD1	NA	TGTGCCATCAGCCTCCGGGACAGTTCTAGCACAGATACGCAGTATTTT	CAISLRDSSSTDTQYF
TRBJ2-5	TRBV10-2	NA	NA	TGCGCCAGCATTCTCTCTCCGACGGGTCAAGAGACCCAGTACTTC	CASILSPTGQETQYF
TRBJ2-1	TRBV7-3	TRBD1	NA	TGTGCCAGCAGCGACCCAGACAGGGCCAGTGGGAATGAGCAGTTCTTC	CASSDPDRASGNEQFF
TRBJ2-2	TRBV27	TRBD2	NA	TGTGCCAGCACATCTAGCGGGAGAGGTTGGTCCGGGGAGCTGTTTTTT	CASTSSGRGWSGELFF